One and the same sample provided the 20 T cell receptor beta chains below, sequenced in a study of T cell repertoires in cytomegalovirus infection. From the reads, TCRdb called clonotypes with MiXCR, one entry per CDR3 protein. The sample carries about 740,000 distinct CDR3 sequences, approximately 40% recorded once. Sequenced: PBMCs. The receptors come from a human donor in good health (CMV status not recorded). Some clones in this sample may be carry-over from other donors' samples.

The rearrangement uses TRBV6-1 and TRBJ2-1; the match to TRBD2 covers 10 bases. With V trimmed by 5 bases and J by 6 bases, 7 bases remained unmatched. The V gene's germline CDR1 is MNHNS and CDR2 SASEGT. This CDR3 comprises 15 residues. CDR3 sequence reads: CASSYGGTSVNEQFF. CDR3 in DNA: TGTGCCAGCAGTTATGGGGGGACTAGCGTCAATGAGCAGTTCTTC.

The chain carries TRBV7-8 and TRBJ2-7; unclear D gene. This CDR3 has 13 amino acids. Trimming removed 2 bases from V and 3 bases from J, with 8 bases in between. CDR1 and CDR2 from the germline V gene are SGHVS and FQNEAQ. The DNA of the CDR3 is TGTGCCAGCAGCTTACGGTCGAACTACGAGCAGTACTTC. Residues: CASSLRSNYEQYF.

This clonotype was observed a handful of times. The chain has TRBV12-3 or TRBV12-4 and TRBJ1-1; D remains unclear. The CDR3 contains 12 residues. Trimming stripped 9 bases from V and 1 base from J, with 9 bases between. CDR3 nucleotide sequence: TGTGCCAGTAGGGAGTCGAACACTGAAGCTTTCTTT. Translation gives CASRESNTEAFF.

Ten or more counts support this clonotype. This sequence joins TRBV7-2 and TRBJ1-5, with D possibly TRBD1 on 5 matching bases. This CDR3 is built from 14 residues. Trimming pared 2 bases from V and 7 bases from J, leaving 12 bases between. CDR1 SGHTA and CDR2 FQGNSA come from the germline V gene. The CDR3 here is CASSLQTGGQPQHF. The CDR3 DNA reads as TGTGCCAGCAGCTTACAAACCGGGGGACAGCCCCAGCATTTT.

The CDR3 DNA reads as TGTGCCAGCAGCCGCGGACAGTACAATGAGCAGTTCTTC. This codes for CASSRGQYNEQFF. The J gene is TRBJ2-1, the V gene TRBV6-8; D is perhaps TRBD1 (6 bases). Germline CDR1 MNHGY, CDR2 SAAAGT. Trimming cost V 6 bases and J 4 bases, with 10 bases left between them. The CDR3 covers 13 residues.

CDR3 coding DNA: TGTGCCAGCAGCCGCAGTTGGCTCCAAGAGACCCAGTACTTC. It encodes CASSRSWLQETQYF. The gene calls are TRBV7-6 and TRBJ2-5; D uncertain. The V gene lost 5 bases and the J gene lost 1 base, with 11 bases spanning the gap. This CDR3 comprises 14 residues. The germline gives CDR1 SGHVS, CDR2 FNYEAQ.

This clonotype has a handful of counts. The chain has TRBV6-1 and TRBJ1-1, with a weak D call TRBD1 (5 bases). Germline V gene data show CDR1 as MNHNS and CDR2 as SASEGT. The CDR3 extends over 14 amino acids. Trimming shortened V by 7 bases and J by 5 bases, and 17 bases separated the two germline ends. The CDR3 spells CASIWNVGATEAFF. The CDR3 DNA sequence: TGTGCCAGCATATGGAATGTCGGGGCAACTGAAGCTTTCTTT.

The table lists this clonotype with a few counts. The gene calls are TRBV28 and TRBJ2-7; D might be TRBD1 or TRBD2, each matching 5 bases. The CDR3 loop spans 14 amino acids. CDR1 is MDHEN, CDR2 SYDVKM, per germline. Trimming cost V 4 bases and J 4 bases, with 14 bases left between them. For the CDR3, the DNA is TGTGCCAGCAGTTACGGGACCACAAAGTACGAGCAGTACTTC. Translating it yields CASSYGTTKYEQYF.

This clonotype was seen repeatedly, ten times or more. CDR3 sequence: CASRTGFENIQYF. In nucleotides, the CDR3 is TGTGCCAGCAGGACAGGGTTTGAAAACATTCAGTACTTC. V gene TRBV7-2 combines with J gene TRBJ2-4, with 7 bases matching TRBD1. There are 13 residues in the CDR3. CDR1 is SGHTA and CDR2 is FQGNSA in the germline V gene. V gave up 6 bases and J gave up 5 bases; unmatched junction bases: 4. Full variable domain (remainder filled in from reference TRBV7-2 and TRBJ2-4): GAGVSQSPSNKVTEKGKDVELRCDPISGHTALYWYRQSLGQGLEFLIYFQGNSAPDKSGLPSDRFSAERTGGSVSTLTIQRTQQEDSAVYLCASRTGFENIQYFGAGTRLSVL.

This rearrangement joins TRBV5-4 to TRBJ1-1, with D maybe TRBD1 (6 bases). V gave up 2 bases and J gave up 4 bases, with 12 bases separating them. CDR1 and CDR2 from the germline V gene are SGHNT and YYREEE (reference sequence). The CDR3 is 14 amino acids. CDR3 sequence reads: CASSLETGSTEAFF. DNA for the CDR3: TGTGCCAGCAGCTTAGAGACAGGTTCCACTGAAGCTTTCTTT. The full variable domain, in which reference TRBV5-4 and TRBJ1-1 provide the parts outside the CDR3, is ETGVTQSPTHLIKTRGQQVTLRCSSQSGHNTVSWYQQALGQGPQFIFQYYREEENGRGNFPPRFSGLQFPNYSSELNVNALELDDSALYLCASSLETGSTEAFFGQGTRLTVV.

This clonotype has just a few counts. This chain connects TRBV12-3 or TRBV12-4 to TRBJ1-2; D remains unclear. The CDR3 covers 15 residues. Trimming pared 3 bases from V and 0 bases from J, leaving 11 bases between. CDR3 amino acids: CASSFLASSNYGYTF. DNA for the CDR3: TGTGCCAGCAGTTTTCTGGCTTCCTCTAACTATGGCTACACCTTC.

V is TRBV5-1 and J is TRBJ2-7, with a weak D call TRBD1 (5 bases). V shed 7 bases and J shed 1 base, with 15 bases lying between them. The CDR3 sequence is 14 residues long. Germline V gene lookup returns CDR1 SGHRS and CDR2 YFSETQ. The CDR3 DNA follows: TGCGCCAGCGCTGCGACAGAGAATTCCTACGAGCAGTACTTC. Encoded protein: CASAATENSYEQYF.

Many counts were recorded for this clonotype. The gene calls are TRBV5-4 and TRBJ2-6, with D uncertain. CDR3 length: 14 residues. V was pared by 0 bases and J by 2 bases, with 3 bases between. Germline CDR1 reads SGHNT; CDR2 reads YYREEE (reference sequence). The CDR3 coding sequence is TGTGCCAGCAGCTTGGCAGCTGGGGCCAACGTCCTGACTTTC. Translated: CASSLAAGANVLTF.

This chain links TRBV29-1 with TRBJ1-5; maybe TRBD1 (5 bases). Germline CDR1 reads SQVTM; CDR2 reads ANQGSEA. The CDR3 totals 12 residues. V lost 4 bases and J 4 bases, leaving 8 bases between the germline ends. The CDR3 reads CSVGGSNQPQHF. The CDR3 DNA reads TGCAGCGTTGGGGGCAGTAATCAGCCCCAGCATTTT.

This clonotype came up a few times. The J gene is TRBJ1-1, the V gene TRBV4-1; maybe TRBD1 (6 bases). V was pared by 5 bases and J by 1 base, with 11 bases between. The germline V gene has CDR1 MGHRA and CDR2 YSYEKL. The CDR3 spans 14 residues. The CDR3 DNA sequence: TGCGCCAGCAGCTCACAGGGAGGGAACACTGAAGCTTTCTTT. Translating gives CASSSQGGNTEAFF.

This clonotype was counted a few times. The CDR3: CASSYGPGQGTDTQYF. CDR3 nucleotide sequence: TGTGCCAGCAGTTACGGTCCTGGGCAGGGCACAGATACGCAGTATTTT. The chain couples TRBV6-6 to TRBJ2-3; D is uncertain. CDR3 length: 16 residues. CDR1 is MNHNY and CDR2 is SVGAGI in the germline V gene (reference sequence). Trimming took off 2 bases at V and 1 base at J, with 13 bases between the two ends.

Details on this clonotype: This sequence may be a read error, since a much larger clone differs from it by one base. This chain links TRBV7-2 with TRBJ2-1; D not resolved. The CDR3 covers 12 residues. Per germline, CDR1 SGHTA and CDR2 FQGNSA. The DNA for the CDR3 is TGTTCCAGCAGCCCGGCCCGGTCTGAGCAGTTCTTC. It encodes CSSSPARSEQFF.

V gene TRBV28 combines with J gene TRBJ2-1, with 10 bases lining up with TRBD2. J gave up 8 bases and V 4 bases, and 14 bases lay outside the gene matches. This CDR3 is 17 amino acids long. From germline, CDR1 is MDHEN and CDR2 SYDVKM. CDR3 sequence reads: CASSSPQAGGPRDEQFF. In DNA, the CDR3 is TGTGCCAGCAGTTCACCGCAAGCGGGAGGGCCTCGTGATGAGCAGTTCTTC. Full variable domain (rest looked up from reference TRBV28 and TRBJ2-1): DVKVTQSSRYLVKRTGEKVFLECVQDMDHENMFWYRQDPGLGLRLIYFSYDVKMKEKGDIPEGYSVSREKKERFSLILESASTNQTSMYLCASSSPQAGGPRDEQFFGPGTRLTVL.

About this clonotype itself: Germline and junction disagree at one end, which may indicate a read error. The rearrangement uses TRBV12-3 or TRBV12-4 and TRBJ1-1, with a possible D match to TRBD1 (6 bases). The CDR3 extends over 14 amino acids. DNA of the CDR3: TGTGCCAGCAGGTTAGGGGGTGGGAAAAACGAAGCTTTCTTT. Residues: CASRLGGGKNEAFF.

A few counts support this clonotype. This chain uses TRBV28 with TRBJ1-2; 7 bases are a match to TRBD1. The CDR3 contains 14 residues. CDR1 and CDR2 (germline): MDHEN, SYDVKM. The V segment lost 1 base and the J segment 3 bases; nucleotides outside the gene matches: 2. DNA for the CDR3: TGTGCCAGCAGTTTATCGGACAGGTACTATGGCTACACCTTC. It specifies CASSLSDRYYGYTF.